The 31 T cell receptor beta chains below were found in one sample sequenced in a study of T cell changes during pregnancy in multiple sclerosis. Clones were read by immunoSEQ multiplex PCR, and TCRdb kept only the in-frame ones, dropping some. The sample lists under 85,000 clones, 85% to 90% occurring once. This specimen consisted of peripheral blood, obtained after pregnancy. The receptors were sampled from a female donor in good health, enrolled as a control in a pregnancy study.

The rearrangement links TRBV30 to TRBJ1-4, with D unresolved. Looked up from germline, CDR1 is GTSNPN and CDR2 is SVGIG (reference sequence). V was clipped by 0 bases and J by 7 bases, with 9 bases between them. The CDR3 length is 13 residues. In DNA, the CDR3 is TGTGCCTGGAGTGTAGCCCTTCTTGAAAAACTGTTTTTT. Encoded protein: CAWSVALLEKLFF.

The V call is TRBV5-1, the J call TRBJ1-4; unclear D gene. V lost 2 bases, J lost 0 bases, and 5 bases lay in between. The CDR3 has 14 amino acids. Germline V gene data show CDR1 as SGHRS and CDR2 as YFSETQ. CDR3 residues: CASSFGTTNEKLFF. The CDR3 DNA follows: TGCGCCAGCAGCTTCGGGACAACTAATGAAAAACTGTTTTTT.

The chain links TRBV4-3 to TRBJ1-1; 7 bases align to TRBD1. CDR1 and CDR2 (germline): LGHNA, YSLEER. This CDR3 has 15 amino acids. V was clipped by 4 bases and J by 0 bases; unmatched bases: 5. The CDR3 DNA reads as TGCGCCAGCAGCCCTGGGACAGCAATGAACACTGAAGCTTTCTTT. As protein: CASSPGTAMNTEAFF.

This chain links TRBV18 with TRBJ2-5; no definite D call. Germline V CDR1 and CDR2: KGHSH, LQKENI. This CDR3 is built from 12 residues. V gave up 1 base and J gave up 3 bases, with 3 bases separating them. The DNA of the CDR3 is TGTGCCAGCTCACCACTAGAAGAGACCCAGTACTTC. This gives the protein CASSPLEETQYF.

CDR3 residues: CASSLAGGLWGEQYF. The CDR3 DNA follows: TGTGCCAGCAGCTTAGCGGGGGGGCTCTGGGGCGAGCAGTACTTC. This sequence joins TRBV7-2 and TRBJ2-7, with a weak D call TRBD2 (7 bases). The CDR3 extends over 15 amino acids. The germline CDR1 and CDR2 sequences are SGHTA and FQGNSA. V was trimmed by 0 bases and J by 6 bases, leaving 15 bases between them.

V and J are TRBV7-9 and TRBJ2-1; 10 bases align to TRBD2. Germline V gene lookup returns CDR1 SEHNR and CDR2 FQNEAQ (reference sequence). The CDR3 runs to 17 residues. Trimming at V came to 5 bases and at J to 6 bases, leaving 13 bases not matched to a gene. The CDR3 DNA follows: TGTGCCAGCAGCCGTCTGGCCCCTAGCGGGGGAAGCAATGAGCAGTTCTTC. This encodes CASSRLAPSGGSNEQFF.

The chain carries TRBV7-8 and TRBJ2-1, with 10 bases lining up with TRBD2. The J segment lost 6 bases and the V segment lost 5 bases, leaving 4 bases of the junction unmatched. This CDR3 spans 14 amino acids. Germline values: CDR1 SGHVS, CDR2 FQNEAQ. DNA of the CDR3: TGTGCCAGCAGCCCCGGACTAGCGGCCAATGAGCAGTTCTTC. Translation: CASSPGLAANEQFF.

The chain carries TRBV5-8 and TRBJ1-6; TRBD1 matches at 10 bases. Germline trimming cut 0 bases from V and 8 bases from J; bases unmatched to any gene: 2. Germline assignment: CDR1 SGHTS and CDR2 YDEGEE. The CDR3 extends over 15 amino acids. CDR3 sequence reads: CASSLGQGADSPLHF. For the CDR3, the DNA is TGTGCCAGCAGCTTGGGACAGGGGGCAGATTCACCCCTCCACTTT.

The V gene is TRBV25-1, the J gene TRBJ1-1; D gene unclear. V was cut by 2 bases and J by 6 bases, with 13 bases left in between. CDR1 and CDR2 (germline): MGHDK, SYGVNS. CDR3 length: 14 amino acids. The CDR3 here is CASSEDRTLAEAFF. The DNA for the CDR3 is TGTGCCAGCAGTGAAGACCGGACTCTCGCTGAAGCTTTCTTT.

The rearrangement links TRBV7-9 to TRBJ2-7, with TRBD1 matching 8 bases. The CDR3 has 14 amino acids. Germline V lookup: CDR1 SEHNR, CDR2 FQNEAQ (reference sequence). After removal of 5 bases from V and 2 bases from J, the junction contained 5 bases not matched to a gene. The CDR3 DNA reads TGTGCCAGCAGCGAAGGACAGGGCCCCTACGAGCAGTACTTC. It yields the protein CASSEGQGPYEQYF.

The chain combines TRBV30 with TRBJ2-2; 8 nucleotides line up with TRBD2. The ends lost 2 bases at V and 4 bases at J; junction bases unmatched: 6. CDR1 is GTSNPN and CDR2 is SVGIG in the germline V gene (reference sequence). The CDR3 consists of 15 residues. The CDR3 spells CAWSHLAGGTGELFF. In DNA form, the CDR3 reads TGTGCCTGGAGTCACCTAGCGGGTGGCACCGGGGAGCTGTTTTTT.

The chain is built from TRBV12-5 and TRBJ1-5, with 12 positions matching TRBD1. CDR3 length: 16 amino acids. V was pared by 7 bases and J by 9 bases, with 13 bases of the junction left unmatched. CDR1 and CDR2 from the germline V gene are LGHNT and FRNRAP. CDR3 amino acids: CASAPDWGQGAGPQHF. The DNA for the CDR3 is TGTGCTAGTGCGCCCGATTGGGGACAGGGGGCTGGGCCCCAGCATTTT.

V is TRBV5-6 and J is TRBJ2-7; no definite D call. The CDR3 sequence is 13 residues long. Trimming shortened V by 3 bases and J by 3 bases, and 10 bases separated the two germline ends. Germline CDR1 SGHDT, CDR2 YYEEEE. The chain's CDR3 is CASSSQRFYEQYF. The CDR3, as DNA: TGTGCCAGCAGCTCCCAGCGTTTCTACGAGCAGTACTTC.

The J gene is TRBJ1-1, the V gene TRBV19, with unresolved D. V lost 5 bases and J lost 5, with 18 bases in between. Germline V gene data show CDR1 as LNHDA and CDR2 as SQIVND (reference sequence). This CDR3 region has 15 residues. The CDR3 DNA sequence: TGTGCCAGTAGTCCGCGTTCGGAGGTGAGGACTGAAGCTTTCTTT. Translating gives CASSPRSEVRTEAFF.

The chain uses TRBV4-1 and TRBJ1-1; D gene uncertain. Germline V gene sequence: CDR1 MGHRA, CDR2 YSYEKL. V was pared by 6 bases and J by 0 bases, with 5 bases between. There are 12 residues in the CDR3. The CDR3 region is CASSNLNTEAFF. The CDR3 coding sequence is TGCGCCAGCAGTAATCTGAACACTGAAGCTTTCTTT.

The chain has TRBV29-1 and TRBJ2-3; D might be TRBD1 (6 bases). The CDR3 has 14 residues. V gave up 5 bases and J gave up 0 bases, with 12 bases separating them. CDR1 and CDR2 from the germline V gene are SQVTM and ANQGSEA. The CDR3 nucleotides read TGCAGCGTTCAGGGACACACTAGCACAGATACGCAGTATTTT. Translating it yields CSVQGHTSTDTQYF.

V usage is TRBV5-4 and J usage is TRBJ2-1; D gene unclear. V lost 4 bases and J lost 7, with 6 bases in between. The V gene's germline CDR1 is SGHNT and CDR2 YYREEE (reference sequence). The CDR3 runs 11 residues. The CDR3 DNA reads TGTGCCAGCAGCGCCAGTAATGAGCAGTTCTTC. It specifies CASSASNEQFF. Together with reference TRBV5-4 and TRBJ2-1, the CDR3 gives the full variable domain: ETGVTQSPTHLIKTRGQQVTLRCSSQSGHNTVSWYQQALGQGPQFIFQYYREEENGRGNFPPRFSGLQFPNYSSELNVNALELDDSALYLCASSASNEQFFGPGTRLTVL.

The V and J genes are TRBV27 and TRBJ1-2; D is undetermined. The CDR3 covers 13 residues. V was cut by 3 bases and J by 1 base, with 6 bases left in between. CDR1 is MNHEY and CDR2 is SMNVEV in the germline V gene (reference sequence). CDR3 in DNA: TGTGCCAGCAGTTTCTGGAGTAACTATGGCTACACCTTC. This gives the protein CASSFWSNYGYTF.

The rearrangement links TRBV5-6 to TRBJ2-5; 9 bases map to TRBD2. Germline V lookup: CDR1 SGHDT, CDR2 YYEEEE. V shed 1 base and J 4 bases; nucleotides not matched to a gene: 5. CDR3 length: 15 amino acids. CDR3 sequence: CASSLKREAGETQYF. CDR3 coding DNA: TGTGCCAGCAGCTTGAAGCGGGAGGCCGGAGAGACCCAGTACTTC.

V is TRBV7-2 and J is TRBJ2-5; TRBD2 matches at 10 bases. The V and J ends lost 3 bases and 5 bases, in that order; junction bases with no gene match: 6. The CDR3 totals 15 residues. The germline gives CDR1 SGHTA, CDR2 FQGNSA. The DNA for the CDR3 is TGTGCCAGCAGCTTTCCAGCGGGAGGGAGGGAGACCCAGTACTTC. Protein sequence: CASSFPAGGRETQYF.

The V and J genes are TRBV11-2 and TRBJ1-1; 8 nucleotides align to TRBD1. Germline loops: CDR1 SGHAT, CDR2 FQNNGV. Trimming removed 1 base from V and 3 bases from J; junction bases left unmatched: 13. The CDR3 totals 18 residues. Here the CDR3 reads CASSLVYDTGGLDTEAFF. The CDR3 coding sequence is TGTGCCAGCAGCTTAGTTTACGATACAGGGGGATTGGACACTGAAGCTTTCTTT. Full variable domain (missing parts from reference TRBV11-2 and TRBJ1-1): EAGVAQSPRYKIIEKRQSVAFWCNPISGHATLYWYQQILGQGPKLLIQFQNNGVVDDSQLPKDRFSAERLKGVDSTLKIQPAKLEDSAVYLCASSLVYDTGGLDTEAFFGQGTRLTVV.

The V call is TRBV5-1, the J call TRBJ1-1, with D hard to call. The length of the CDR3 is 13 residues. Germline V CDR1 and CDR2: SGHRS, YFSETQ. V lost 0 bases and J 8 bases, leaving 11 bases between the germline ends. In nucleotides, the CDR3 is TGCGCCAGCAGCTTGGTCGGCGGGAGAGAAGCTTTCTTT. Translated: CASSLVGGREAFF.

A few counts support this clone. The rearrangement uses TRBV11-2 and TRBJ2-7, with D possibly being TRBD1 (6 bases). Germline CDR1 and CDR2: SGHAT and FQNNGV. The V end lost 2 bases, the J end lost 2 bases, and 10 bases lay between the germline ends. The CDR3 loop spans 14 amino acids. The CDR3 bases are TGTGCCAGCAGCTTATCACAGGGAACCTACGAGCAGTACTTC. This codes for CASSLSQGTYEQYF.

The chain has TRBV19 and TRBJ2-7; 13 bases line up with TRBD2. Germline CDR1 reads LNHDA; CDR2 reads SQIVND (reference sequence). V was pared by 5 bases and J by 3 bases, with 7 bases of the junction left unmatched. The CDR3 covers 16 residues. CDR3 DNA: TGTGCCAGTAGTCCGGTAACTAGCGGGGGGGGCTACGAGCAGTACTTC. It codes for CASSPVTSGGGYEQYF.

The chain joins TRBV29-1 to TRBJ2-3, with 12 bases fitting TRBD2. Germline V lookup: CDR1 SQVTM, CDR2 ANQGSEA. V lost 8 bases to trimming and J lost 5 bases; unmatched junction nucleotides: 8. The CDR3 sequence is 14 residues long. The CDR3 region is CSIRLAGVVDTQYF. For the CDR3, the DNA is TGCAGCATCAGACTAGCGGGGGTAGTAGATACGCAGTATTTT.

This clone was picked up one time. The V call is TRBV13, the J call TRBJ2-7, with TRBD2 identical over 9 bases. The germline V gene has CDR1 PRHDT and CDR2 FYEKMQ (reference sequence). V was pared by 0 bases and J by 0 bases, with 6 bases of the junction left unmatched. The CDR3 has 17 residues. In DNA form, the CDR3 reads TGTGCCAGCAGCTTAGGCCCAACTAGCGGGTACTCCTACGAGCAGTACTTC. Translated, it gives CASSLGPTSGYSYEQYF.

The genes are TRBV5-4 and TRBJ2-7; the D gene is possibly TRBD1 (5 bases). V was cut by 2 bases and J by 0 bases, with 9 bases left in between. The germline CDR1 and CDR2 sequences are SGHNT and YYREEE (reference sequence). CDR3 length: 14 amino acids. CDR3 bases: TGTGCCAGCAGCTTCGACAGTGACTCCTACGAGCAGTACTTC. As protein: CASSFDSDSYEQYF.

This CDR3 is CASSYTGSGNQPQHF. CDR3 nucleotides: TGTGCCAGCAGCTATACAGGGTCGGGAAATCAGCCCCAGCATTTT. This chain connects TRBV7-8 to TRBJ1-5; maybe TRBD1 (6 bases). Germline CDR1 SGHVS, CDR2 FQNEAQ. V was pared by 4 bases and J by 4 bases, with 14 bases between. The CDR3 extends over 15 amino acids.

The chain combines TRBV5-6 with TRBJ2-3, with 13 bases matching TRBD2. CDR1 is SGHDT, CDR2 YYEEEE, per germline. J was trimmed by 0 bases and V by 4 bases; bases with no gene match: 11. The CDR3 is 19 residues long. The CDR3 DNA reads TGTGCCAGCAGCGGGTTTTGGACTAGCGGGGGTACTAGCACAGATACGCAGTATTTT. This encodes CASSGFWTSGGTSTDTQYF.

In DNA form, the CDR3 reads TGTGCCAGCAGCGCAACCGGGACAGGGAACACTGAAGCTTTCTTT. Protein product: CASSATGTGNTEAFF. The rearrangement links TRBV9 to TRBJ1-1; 8 nucleotides match TRBD1. Germline V gene data show CDR1 as SGDLS and CDR2 as YYNGEE. The CDR3 loop spans 15 amino acids. J lost 1 base, V lost 3 bases, and 5 bases had no gene match.

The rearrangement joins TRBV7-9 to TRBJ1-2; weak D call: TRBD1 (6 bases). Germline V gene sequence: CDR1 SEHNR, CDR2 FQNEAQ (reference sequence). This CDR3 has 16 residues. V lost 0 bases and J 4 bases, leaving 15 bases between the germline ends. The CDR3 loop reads CASSLAVDSSGYGYTF. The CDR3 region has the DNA TGTGCCAGCAGCTTAGCGGTGGACAGCTCCGGCTATGGCTACACCTTC.